Below are 20 T cell receptor beta chains sequenced from a single sample in a study of blood T cell repertoires in COVID-19. Profiling relied on immunoSEQ multiplex PCR, and the TCRdb table lists in-frame clones only, not all of them. This sample has roughly 200,000 clones; roughly 87% occur once, and the top ten carry more than 2%. Sequencing input: PBMCs or T cells enriched from blood (not recorded which). The receptors originated from a woman in her 30s who had recovered from COVID-19.

This chain links TRBV29-1 with TRBJ1-2; 8 nucleotides line up with TRBD1. Germline-derived CDR1 and CDR2 are SQVTM and ANQGSEA. J gave up 3 bases and V 3 bases, and 6 bases lay outside the gene matches. CDR3 length: 14 residues. The CDR3: CSVEGQGADYGYTF. The CDR3 nucleotides are TGCAGCGTTGAGGGTCAGGGGGCGGACTATGGCTACACCTTC. The variable domain in full, completed from reference TRBV29-1 and TRBJ1-2, reads SAVISQKPSRDICQRGTSLTIQCQVDSQVTMMFWYRQQPGQSLTLIATANQGSEATYESGFVIDKFPISRPNLTFSTLTVSNMSPEDSSIYLCSVEGQGADYGYTFGSGTRLTVV.

The J gene is TRBJ2-7, the V gene TRBV11-3; 9 bases are a match to TRBD1. Germline V lookup: CDR1 SGHNT, CDR2 YENEEA. The ends lost 5 bases at V and 3 bases at J; junction bases unmatched: 11. There are 16 residues in the CDR3. The CDR3 sequence: CASSTKGSTGGYEQYF. The DNA for the CDR3 is TGTGCCAGCAGCACTAAGGGGTCGACAGGGGGCTACGAGCAGTACTTC.

The chain couples TRBV7-2 to TRBJ1-4, with D possibly TRBD1 on 5 matching bases. Trimming took 2 bases from V and 4 from J, leaving 11 bases between them. From germline, CDR1 is SGHTA and CDR2 FQGNSA. CDR3 size: 15 residues. This CDR3 is CASSLPSGLNEKLFF. In DNA, the CDR3 is TGTGCCAGCAGCTTACCATCAGGGCTTAATGAAAAACTGTTTTTT. Full variable domain (outside the CDR3, taken from reference TRBV7-2 and TRBJ1-4): GAGVSQSPSNKVTEKGKDVELRCDPISGHTALYWYRQSLGQGLEFLIYFQGNSAPDKSGLPSDRFSAERTGGSVSTLTIQRTQQEDSAVYLCASSLPSGLNEKLFFGSGTQLSVL.

This chain uses TRBV27 with TRBJ1-5; 8 positions agree with TRBD1. With V trimmed by 3 bases and J by 10 bases, 5 bases remained unmatched. The CDR3 loop spans 13 amino acids. CDR1 and CDR2 from the germline V gene are MNHEY and SMNVEV (reference sequence). CDR3 bases: TGTGCCAGCAGTTTCAGGGGGCGGCAACCCCAGCATTTT. It codes for CASSFRGRQPQHF.

This clone occurred a few times. The rearrangement uses TRBV5-1 and TRBJ2-1; D gene unclear. Trimming removed 3 bases from V and 2 bases from J, with 9 bases in between. The CDR3 length is 14 residues. CDR1 and CDR2 from the germline V gene are SGHRS and YFSETQ. The CDR3 spells CASSSTTPYNEQFF. DNA for the CDR3: TGCGCCAGCAGCTCAACGACACCCTACAATGAGCAGTTCTTC.

The gene calls are TRBV7-9 and TRBJ1-5; 8 bases fit TRBD1. The CDR3 extends over 16 amino acids. Germline CDR1 SEHNR, CDR2 FQNEAQ (reference sequence). J gave up 0 bases and V 5 bases, and 6 bases lay outside the gene matches. The CDR3 DNA sequence: TGTGCCAGCAGCCCCGGGACAGGAAATAGCAATCAGCCCCAGCATTTT. Its protein product is CASSPGTGNSNQPQHF.

This clone was seen only a few times. This chain joins TRBV24-1 and TRBJ2-3, with TRBD1 matching over 12 bases. Looked up from germline, CDR1 is KGHDR and CDR2 is SFDVKD. The ends lost 1 base at V and 4 bases at J; junction bases unmatched: 5. The CDR3 is 17 amino acids. CDR3 sequence reads: CATSDFTGTGGADTQYF. CDR3 bases: TGTGCCACCAGTGATTTCACCGGGACAGGGGGCGCAGATACGCAGTATTTT.

Comment on this clone: Other DNA sequences of this sample code for an identical CDR3. V and J are TRBV7-2 and TRBJ1-2, with D perhaps TRBD1 (5 bases). The CDR3 loop spans 13 amino acids. The V gene lost 4 bases and the J gene lost 1 base, with 7 bases spanning the gap. CDR1 and CDR2 from the germline V gene are SGHTA and FQGNSA. CDR3 sequence: CASSSRVNYGYTF. The CDR3 DNA reads TGTGCCAGCAGCTCCAGGGTTAACTATGGCTACACCTTC.

The chain couples TRBV27 to TRBJ2-7; possible D gene TRBD2, 5 bases. Trimming shortened V by 6 bases and J by 0 bases, and 15 bases separated the two germline ends. The CDR3 runs 15 residues. The germline V gene has CDR1 MNHEY and CDR2 SMNVEV (reference sequence). As DNA, the CDR3 is TGTGCCAGCAGCGACGGACCGGGGAGCTCCTACGAGCAGTACTTC. It codes for CASSDGPGSSYEQYF.

The table lists this clone with a few counts. J is TRBJ2-1 and V is TRBV11-3, with 10 nucleotides matching TRBD1. The CDR3 contains 15 residues. CDR1 and CDR2 (germline): SGHNT, YENEEA. After removal of 5 bases from V and 8 bases from J, the junction contained 9 bases not matched to a gene. This chain's CDR3 is CASSPPGQGLHEQFF. CDR3 coding DNA: TGTGCCAGCAGCCCCCCGGGACAGGGGTTGCATGAGCAGTTCTTC.

The chain uses TRBV6-5 and TRBJ2-1, with D tentatively TRBD2 (6 bases). The CDR3 totals 12 residues. V lost 6 bases and J 9 bases, leaving 12 bases between the germline ends. Germline V lookup: CDR1 MNHEY, CDR2 SVGAGI. The CDR3 DNA reads TGTGCCAGCAGGCGCACTAGCTCTGAGCAGTTCTTC. This translates into CASRRTSSEQFF.

This clone was seen just once. The gene calls are TRBV10-3 and TRBJ1-6; D is unresolved. The CDR3 is 12 amino acids. Trimming removed 3 bases at V and 10 bases at J, with 7 bases between. Germline V gene data show CDR1 as ENHRY and CDR2 as SYGVKD. CDR3 amino acids: CAISDQSSPLHF. CDR3 nucleotide sequence: TGTGCCATCAGTGATCAGTCCTCACCCCTCCACTTT.

This chain uses TRBV5-1 with TRBJ1-6; 11 positions match TRBD1. The CDR3 is made up of 20 amino acids. V lost 4 bases to trimming and J lost 5 bases; unmatched junction nucleotides: 17. CDR1 is SGHRS, CDR2 YFSETQ, per germline. CDR3 sequence (DNA): TGCGCCAGCAGCCCCTTAGGGACAGGGGGTTTGGGGCGGAATAATTCACCCCTCCACTTT. Translated: CASSPLGTGGLGRNNSPLHF.

This clone was detected a few times. The V and J genes are TRBV15 and TRBJ2-1, with D possibly being TRBD1 (6 bases). This CDR3 spans 13 amino acids. Germline V gene data show CDR1 as LNHNV and CDR2 as YYDKDF (reference sequence). V was shortened by 9 bases and J by 10 bases, with 19 bases between the two germline ends. CDR3 DNA: TGTGCCACGGGGGCGGTGGTCGTCGCGGAGCAGTTCTTC. Protein product: CATGAVVVAEQFF.

This chain uses TRBV7-3 with TRBJ2-2; no reliable D call. The germline V and J ends were trimmed by 0 bases and 5 bases, with 10 bases remaining between them. This CDR3 is built from 15 residues. Germline CDR1 and CDR2: SGHTA and FQGTGA. Here the CDR3 reads CASSLTAARTGELFF. The CDR3 DNA is TGTGCCAGCAGCTTAACGGCGGCAAGGACCGGGGAGCTGTTTTTT.

The CDR3 here is CASSLGTGDLAKNIQYF. The CDR3 DNA reads TGTGCCAGCAGCTTAGGAACAGGGGATCTAGCCAAAAACATTCAGTACTTC. J is TRBJ2-4 and V is TRBV7-9; 7 bases map to TRBD1. Germline CDR1 reads SEHNR; CDR2 reads FQNEAQ (reference sequence). The CDR3 runs 17 residues. Trimming took 1 base from V and 0 from J; bases not matched to a gene: 6.

The chain recombines TRBV6-5 with TRBJ2-5, with D perhaps TRBD1 (5 bases). The ends were cut back, 1 base at V and 3 bases at J, with 9 bases in the middle. From germline, CDR1 is MNHEY and CDR2 SVGAGI. This CDR3 region has 14 residues. The CDR3 DNA is TGTGCCAGCAGTTACTTGGGGCGCGAAGAGACCCAGTACTTC. This encodes CASSYLGREETQYF.

This chain uses TRBV3-1 (or the pseudogene TRBV3-2) with TRBJ2-5; TRBD2 is a possible D gene (7 bases). CDR1 and CDR2 (germline): LGHDT, YNNKEL (reference sequence). The V and J ends lost 8 bases and 0 bases respectively, with 16 bases between them. The CDR3 contains 15 residues. CDR3 nucleotides: TGTGCCAGCGCGAAAGAGGGGGGGCACCAAGAGACCCAGTACTTC. It translates to CASAKEGGHQETQYF.

V is TRBV2 and J is TRBJ1-5; 10 positions match TRBD1. The junction had 5 bases not matched to a gene; V was cut back by 4 bases and J by 5 bases. CDR3 size: 15 residues. Germline values: CDR1 SNHLY, CDR2 FYNNEI. The CDR3, as DNA: TGTGCCAGCAGTGGGGGACAGGGGAATCATCAGCCCCAGCATTTT. This sequence encodes CASSGGQGNHQPQHF.

V usage is TRBV27 and J usage is TRBJ2-5, with 9 bases matching TRBD2. Germline CDR1 is MNHEY and CDR2 is SMNVEV (reference sequence). The J segment lost 2 bases and the V segment lost 8 bases, leaving 12 bases of the junction unmatched. This CDR3 contains 16 residues. CDR3 sequence reads: CASAPYDSGGQETQYF. In DNA, the CDR3 is TGTGCCAGCGCCCCTTACGATAGCGGGGGACAAGAGACCCAGTACTTC.